These 5 T cell receptor beta chains share one sample of origin, sequenced in a study of CD8 T cells in Susac syndrome. Random hexamers were used to reverse transcribe about 0.5 to 1 ug of RNA. In TCRdb, the immunoSEQ multiplex PCR reads were re-called with MiXCR into one record per CDR3 protein. Among 150,000 to 200,000 distinct CDR3 sequences listed, roughly 95% were seen once. The specimen sequenced was CD4+ T cells from PBMCs. Receptors originate from a human donor with multiple sclerosis.

The chain has TRBV24-1 and TRBJ2-5, with D unresolved. The V and J ends lost 3 bases and 5 bases respectively, with 6 bases between them. The germline V gene encodes CDR1 KGHDR and CDR2 SFDVKD. CDR3 length: 12 amino acids. The CDR3 DNA reads TGTGCCACCAGTGATGGTAGGGAGACCCAGTACTTC. Protein product: CATSDGRETQYF.

The chain recombines TRBV12-3 or TRBV12-4 with TRBJ1-2, with D hard to call. This CDR3 is 13 amino acids long. V was cut by 1 base and J by 8 bases, with 11 bases left in between. For the CDR3, the DNA is TGTGCCAGCAGTTTAGGGCAGCCCTCGGGCTACACCTTC. It codes for CASSLGQPSGYTF.

The gene calls are TRBV7-3 and TRBJ2-1; D remains unclear. There are 12 residues in the CDR3. Trimming shortened V by 6 bases and J by 5 bases, and 8 bases separated the two germline ends. Germline assignment: CDR1 SGHTA and CDR2 FQGTGA. The CDR3 region has the DNA TGTGCCAGCAGGTTGACCAACAATGAGCAGTTCTTC. This translates into CASRLTNNEQFF. Drawing the rest from reference TRBV7-3 and TRBJ2-1, the complete variable domain is GAGVSQTPSNKVTEKGKYVELRCDPISGHTALYWYRQSLGQGPEFLIYFQGTGAADDSGLPNDRFFAVRPEGSVSTLKIQRTERGDSAVYLCASRLTNNEQFFGPGTRLTVL.

The genes are TRBV27 and TRBJ2-3; 8 bases are shared with TRBD2. The germline V gene has CDR1 MNHEY and CDR2 SMNVEV (reference sequence). Trimming at V came to 9 bases and at J to 5 bases, leaving 13 bases not matched to a gene. This CDR3 is built from 15 residues. The CDR3 loop reads CARESGSSLGDTQYF. Written as DNA, the CDR3 is TGTGCCAGAGAGAGCGGGAGTTCGTTAGGAGATACGCAGTATTTT.

The rearrangement links TRBV4-1 to TRBJ2-1; D is ambiguous. CDR3 length: 16 amino acids. V was cut by 4 bases and J by 6 bases, with 19 bases left in between. Germline values: CDR1 MGHRA, CDR2 YSYEKL. CDR3 protein: CASSPVAEGFPNEQFF. The DNA of the CDR3 is TGCGCCAGCAGCCCGGTTGCCGAAGGGTTCCCCAATGAGCAGTTCTTC.